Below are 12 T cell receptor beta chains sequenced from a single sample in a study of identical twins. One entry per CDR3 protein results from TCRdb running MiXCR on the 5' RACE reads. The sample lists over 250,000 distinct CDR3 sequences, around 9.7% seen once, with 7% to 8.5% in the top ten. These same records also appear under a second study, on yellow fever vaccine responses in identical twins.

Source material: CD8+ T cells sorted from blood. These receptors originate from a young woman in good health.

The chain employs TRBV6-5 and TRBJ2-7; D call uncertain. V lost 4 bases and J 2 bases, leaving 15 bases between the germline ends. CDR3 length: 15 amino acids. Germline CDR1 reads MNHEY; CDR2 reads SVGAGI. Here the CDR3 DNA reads TGTGCCAGCAGTTCATCGCCGACGGACGCCTACGAGCAGTACTTC. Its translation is CASSSSPTDAYEQYF.

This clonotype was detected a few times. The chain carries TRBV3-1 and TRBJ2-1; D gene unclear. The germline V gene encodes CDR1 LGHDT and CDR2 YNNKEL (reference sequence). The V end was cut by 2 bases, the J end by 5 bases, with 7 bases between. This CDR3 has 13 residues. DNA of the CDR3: TGTGCCAGCAGCCAATACGTGGACAATGAGCAGTTCTTC. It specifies CASSQYVDNEQFF.

The CDR3 is CSARDLSGEQETQYF. CDR3 in DNA: TGCAGTGCTAGAGATCTAAGCGGGGAGCAAGAGACCCAGTACTTC. V and J are TRBV20-1 and TRBJ2-5; the match to TRBD2 covers 7 bases. Germline V gene sequence: CDR1 DFQATT, CDR2 SNEGSKA (reference sequence). Losses at the gene ends were 0 bases for V and 2 bases for J; bases not matched to a gene: 6. The CDR3 has 15 residues.

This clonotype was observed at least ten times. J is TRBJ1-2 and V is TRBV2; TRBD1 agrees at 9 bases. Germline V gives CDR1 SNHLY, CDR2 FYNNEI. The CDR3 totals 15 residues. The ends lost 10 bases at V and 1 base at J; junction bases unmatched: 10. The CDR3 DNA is TGTGCCACTCGGTGGTGGACAGGGGTTAACTATGGCTACACCTTC. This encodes CATRWWTGVNYGYTF.

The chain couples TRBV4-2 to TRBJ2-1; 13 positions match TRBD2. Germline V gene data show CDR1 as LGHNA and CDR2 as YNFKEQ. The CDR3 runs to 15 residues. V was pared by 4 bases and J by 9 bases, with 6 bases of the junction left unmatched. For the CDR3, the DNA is TGTGCCAGCAGCCTCGGGACTAGCGGGACGGGTGAGCAGTTCTTC. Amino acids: CASSLGTSGTGEQFF.

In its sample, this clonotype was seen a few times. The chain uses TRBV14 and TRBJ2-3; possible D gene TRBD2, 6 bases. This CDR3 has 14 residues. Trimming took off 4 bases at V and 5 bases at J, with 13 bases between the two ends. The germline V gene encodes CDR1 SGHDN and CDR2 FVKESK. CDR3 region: CASSPRDFRDTQYF. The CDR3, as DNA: TGTGCCAGCAGCCCCCGGGACTTCCGAGATACGCAGTATTTT.

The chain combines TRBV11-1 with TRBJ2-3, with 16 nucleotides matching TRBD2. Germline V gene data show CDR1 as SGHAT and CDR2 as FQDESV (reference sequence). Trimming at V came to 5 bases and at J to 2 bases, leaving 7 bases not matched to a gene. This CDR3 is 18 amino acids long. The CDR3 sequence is CASSRPGLAGGPTDTQYF. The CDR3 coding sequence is TGTGCCAGCAGCCGACCGGGACTAGCGGGAGGGCCCACAGATACGCAGTATTTT.

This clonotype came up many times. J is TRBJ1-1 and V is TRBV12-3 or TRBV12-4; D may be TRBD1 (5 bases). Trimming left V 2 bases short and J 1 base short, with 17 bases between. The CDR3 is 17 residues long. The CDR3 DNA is TGTGCCAGCAGTTTATTCATAGTGTCAGGGCGGAACACTGAAGCTTTCTTT. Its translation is CASSLFIVSGRNTEAFF.

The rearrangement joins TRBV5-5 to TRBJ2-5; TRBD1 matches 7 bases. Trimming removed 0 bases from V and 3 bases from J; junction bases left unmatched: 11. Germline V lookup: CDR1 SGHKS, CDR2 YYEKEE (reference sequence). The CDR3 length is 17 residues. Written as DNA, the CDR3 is TGTGCCAGCAGCTTGGGACAGGGTTTTATAGACGAAGAGACCCAGTACTTC. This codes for CASSLGQGFIDEETQYF.

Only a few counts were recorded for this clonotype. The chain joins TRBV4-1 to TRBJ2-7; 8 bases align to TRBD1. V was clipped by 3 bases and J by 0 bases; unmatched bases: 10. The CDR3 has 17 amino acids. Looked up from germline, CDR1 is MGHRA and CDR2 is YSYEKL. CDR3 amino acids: CASSHLTGQEPSYEQYF. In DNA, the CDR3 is TGCGCCAGCAGCCACCTGACGGGACAGGAGCCCTCCTACGAGCAGTACTTC.

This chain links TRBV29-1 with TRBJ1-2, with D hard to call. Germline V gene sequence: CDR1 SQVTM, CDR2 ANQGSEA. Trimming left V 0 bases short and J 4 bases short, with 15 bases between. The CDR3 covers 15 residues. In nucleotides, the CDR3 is TGCAGCGTTGAAGATCGCCAGCCCCTGGGCTATGGCTACACCTTC. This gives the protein CSVEDRQPLGYGYTF.

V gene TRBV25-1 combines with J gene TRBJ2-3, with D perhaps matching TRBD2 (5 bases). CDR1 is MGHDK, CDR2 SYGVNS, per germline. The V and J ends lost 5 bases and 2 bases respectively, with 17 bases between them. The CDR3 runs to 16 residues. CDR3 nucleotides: TGTGCCAGCAGTCCCGCGGAGAGCGGTGTCACAGATACGCAGTATTTT. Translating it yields CASSPAESGVTDTQYF.